This T cell receptor beta chain was recovered during a study of early T cells in non-severe SARS-CoV-2 infection. The CDR3 is 13 residues long. Germline assignment: CDR1 MGHRA and CDR2 YSYEKL. The V gene end was trimmed by 4 bases and the J gene end by 5 bases; junction bases not matched to a gene: 2. There are many counts of this clonotype. TCRdb re-called the 5' RACE reads with MiXCR, one entry per CDR3 protein. The top ten hold more than 3.5% of the sample, which has over 60,000 distinct CDR3 sequences, about 12% seen once. This rearrangement joins TRBV4-1 to TRBJ1-2; 9 positions agree with TRBD1. This receptor was taken from an adult who was a healthcare worker with PCR-confirmed SARS-CoV-2 infection or an uninfected control (not recorded which). The sequencing sample was made of whole blood. CDR3 amino acids: CASSLGTGYGYTF. The CDR3 DNA is TGCGCCAGCAGCCTCGGGACAGGGTATGGCTACACCTTC.